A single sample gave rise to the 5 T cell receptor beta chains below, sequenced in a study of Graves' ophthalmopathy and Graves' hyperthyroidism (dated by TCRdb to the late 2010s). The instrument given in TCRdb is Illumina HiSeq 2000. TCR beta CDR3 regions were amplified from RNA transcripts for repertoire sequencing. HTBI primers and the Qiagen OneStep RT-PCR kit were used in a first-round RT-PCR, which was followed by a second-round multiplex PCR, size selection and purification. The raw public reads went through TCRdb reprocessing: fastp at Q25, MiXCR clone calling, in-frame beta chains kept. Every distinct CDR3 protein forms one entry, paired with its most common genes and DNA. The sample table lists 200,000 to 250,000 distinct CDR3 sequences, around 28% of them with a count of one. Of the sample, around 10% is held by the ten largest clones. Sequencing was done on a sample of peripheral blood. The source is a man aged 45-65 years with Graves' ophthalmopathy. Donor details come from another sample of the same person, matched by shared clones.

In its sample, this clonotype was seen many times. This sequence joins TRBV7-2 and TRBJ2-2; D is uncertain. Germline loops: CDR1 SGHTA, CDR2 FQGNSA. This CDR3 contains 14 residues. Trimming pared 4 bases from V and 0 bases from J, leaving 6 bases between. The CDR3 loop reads CASSSEANTGELFF. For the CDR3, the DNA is TGTGCCAGCAGCTCCGAAGCGAACACCGGGGAGCTGTTTTTT. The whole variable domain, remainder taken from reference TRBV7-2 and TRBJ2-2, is GAGVSQSPSNKVTEKGKDVELRCDPISGHTALYWYRQSLGQGLEFLIYFQGNSAPDKSGLPSDRFSAERTGGSVSTLTIQRTQQEDSAVYLCASSSEANTGELFFGEGSRLTVL.

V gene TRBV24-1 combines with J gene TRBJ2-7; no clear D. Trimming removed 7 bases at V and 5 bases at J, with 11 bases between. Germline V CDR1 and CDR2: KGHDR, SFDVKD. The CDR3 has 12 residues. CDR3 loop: CATSGSSHEQYF. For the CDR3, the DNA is TGTGCCACCAGCGGGTCCTCACACGAGCAGTACTTC.

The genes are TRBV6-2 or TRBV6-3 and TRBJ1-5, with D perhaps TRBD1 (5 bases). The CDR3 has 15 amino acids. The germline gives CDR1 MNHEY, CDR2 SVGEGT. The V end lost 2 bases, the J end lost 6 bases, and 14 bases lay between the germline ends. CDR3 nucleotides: TGTGCCAGCAGTTACATCAGGGTGTCTGGTCAGCCCCAGCATTTT. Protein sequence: CASSYIRVSGQPQHF.

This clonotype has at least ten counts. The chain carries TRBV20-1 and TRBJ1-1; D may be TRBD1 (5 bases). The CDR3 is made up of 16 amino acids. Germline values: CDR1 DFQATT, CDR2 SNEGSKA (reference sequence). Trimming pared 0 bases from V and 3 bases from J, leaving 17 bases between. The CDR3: CSAREPGRRSDTEAFF. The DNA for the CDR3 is TGCAGTGCTAGAGAACCGGGACGCCGGTCGGACACTGAAGCTTTCTTT.

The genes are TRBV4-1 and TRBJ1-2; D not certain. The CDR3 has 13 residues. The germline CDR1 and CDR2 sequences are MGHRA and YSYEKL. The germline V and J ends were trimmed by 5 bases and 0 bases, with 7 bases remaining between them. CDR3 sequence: CASSARPNYGYTF. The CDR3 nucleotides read TGCGCCAGCAGCGCGCGCCCTAACTATGGCTACACCTTC.